This T cell receptor beta chain was observed in a study of response to subunit inactivated influenza vaccine (dated by TCRdb to the late 2010s). In terms of the full investigation: The study used deep quantitative T cell receptor repertoire profiling to track responses to a trivalent subunit inactivated influenza vaccine. Overall study outcomes, separate from this receptor: According to the authors, only a limited number of new T cells may be recruited by each seasonal influenza vaccination.

Points on this clonotype: What this receptor recognizes is not known. No much larger clonotype is one base removed from it; base qualities were not supplied.

Receptors were amplified or captured by RT-PCR. Sequencing took place on an Illumina HiSeq 2500. TCRdb reworked the public reads: Q25 trimming with fastp, MiXCR clone assembly, productive beta chains retained. Every distinct CDR3 protein forms one entry, paired with its most common genes and DNA. Present in this sample are roughly 650,000 distinct CDR3 sequences, 15% to 18% of which were seen just once. The ten top clones hold roughly 11% of the sample. The sequencing here drew on PBMCs from blood, taken 11 to 12 days after vaccination. The sequence came from a man aged 45-65 years who received an inactivated influenza vaccine. Donor details come from another sample of the same person, matched by shared clones.

The nucleotide sequence is TGTGCCAGCTCACCATATACTACGCCAGATACGCAGTATTTT. Its protein product is CASSPYTTPDTQYF. Recombination joined TRBV18 with TRBJ2-3; no confident D gene assignment can be made. V is pared back by 2 bases and J by 4 bases, with 10 bases lying between the germline termini. According to the germline V gene, CDR1 reads KGHSH and CDR2 reads LQKENI. Including the terminal cysteine and phenylalanine, the CDR3 comprises 14 residues. The DNA shown is the 42-base CDR3, in frame from base 1.